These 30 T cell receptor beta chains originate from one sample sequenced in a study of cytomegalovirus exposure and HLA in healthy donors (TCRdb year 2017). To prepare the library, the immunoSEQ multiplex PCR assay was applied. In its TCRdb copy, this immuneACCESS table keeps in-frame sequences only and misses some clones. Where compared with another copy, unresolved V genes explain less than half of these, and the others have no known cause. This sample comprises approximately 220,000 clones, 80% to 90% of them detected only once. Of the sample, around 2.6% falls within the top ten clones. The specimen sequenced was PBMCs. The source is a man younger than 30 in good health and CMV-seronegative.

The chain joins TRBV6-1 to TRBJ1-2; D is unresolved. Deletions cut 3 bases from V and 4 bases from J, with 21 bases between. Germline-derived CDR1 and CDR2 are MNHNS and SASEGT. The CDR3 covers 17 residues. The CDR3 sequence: CASSDQVDSPALYGYTF. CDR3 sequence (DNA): TGTGCCAGCAGTGACCAAGTAGACTCCCCCGCCCTCTATGGCTACACCTTC.

The CDR3 is CASSQLHRDRGKETQYF. CDR3 nucleotides: TGTGCCAGCAGCCAATTACACCGGGACAGGGGGAAAGAGACCCAGTACTTC. The chain links TRBV5-6 to TRBJ2-5; 11 nucleotides agree with TRBD1. After removal of 4 bases from V and 3 bases from J, the junction contained 11 bases not matched to a gene. Germline CDR1 and CDR2: SGHDT and YYEEEE. This CDR3 has 17 amino acids. Based on the CDR3 plus reference TRBV5-6 and TRBJ2-5, the full variable domain is DAGVTQSPTHLIKTRGQQVTLRCSPKSGHDTVSWYQQALGQGPQFIFQYYEEEERQRGNFPDRFSGHQFPNYSSELNVNALLLGDSALYLCASSQLHRDRGKETQYFGPGTRLLVL.

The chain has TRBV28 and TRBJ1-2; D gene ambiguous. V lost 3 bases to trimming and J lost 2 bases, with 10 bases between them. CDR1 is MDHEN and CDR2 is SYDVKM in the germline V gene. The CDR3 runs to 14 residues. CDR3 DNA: TGTGCCAGCAGTTTCAGGTCTTGGAACTATGGCTACACCTTC. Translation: CASSFRSWNYGYTF.

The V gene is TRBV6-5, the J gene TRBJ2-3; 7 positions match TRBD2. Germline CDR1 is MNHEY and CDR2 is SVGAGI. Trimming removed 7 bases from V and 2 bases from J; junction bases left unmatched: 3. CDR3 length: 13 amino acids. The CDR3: CASNERDTDTQYF. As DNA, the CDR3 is TGTGCCAGCAACGAGCGGGACACAGATACGCAGTATTTT.

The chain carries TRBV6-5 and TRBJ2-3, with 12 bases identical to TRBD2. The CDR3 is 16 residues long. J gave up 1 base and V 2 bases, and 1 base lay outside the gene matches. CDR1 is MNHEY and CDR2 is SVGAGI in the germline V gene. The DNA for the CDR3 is TGTGCCAGCAGTTACCGACTAGCGGGAGGCACAGATACGCAGTATTTT. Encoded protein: CASSYRLAGGTDTQYF.

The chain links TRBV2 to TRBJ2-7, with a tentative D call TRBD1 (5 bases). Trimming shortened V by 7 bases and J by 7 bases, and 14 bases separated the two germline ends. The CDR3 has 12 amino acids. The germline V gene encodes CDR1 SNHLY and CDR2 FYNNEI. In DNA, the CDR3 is TGTGCCAGCAAGACAGACCCCCGGGAGCAGTACTTC. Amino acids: CASKTDPREQYF.

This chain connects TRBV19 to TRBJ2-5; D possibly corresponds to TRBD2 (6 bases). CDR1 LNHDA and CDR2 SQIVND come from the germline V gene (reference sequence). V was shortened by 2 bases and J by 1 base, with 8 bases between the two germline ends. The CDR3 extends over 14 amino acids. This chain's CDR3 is CASSILGGQETQYF. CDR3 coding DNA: TGTGCCAGTAGTATACTGGGGGGCCAAGAGACCCAGTACTTC.

CDR3 bases: TGTGCCAGCTCACCAGGGGCCGACAACTACAATGAGCAGTTCTTC. Residues: CASSPGADNYNEQFF. The chain carries TRBV18 and TRBJ2-1, with D possibly being TRBD1 (5 bases). This CDR3 has 15 residues. Germline lookup yields CDR1 KGHSH and CDR2 LQKENI. The V gene lost 2 bases and the J gene lost 3 bases, with 11 bases spanning the gap.

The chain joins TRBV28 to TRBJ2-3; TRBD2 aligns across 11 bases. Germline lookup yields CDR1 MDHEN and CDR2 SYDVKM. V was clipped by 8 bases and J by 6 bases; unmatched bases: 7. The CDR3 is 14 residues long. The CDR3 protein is CASHSGGDGDTQYF. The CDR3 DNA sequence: TGTGCCAGCCATAGCGGGGGGGATGGGGATACGCAGTATTTT.

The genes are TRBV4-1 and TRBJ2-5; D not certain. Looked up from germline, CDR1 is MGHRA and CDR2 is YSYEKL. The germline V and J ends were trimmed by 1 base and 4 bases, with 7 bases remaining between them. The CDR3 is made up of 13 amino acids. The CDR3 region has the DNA TGCGCCAGCAGCCAAGGGCCCCTAGAGACCCAGTACTTC. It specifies CASSQGPLETQYF.

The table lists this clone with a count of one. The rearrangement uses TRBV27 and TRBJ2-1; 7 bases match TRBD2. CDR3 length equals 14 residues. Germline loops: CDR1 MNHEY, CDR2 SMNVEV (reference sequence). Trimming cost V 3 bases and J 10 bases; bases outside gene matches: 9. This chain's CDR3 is CASSFNSGLGEQFF. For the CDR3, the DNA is TGTGCCAGCAGTTTTAATAGCGGGCTAGGGGAGCAGTTCTTC.

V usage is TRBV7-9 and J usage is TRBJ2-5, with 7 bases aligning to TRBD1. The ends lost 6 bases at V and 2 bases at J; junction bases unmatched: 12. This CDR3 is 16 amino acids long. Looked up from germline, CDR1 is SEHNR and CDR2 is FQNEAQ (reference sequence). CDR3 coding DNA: TGTGCCAGCAGTGGGATTCTCTCAGGGGGACAAGAGACCCAGTACTTC. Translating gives CASSGILSGGQETQYF. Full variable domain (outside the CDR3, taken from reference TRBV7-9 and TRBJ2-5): DTGVSQNPRHKITKRGQNVTFRCDPISEHNRLYWYRQTLGQGPEFLTYFQNEAQLEKSRLLSDRFSAERPKGSFSTLEIQRTEQGDSAMYLCASSGILSGGQETQYFGPGTRLLVL.

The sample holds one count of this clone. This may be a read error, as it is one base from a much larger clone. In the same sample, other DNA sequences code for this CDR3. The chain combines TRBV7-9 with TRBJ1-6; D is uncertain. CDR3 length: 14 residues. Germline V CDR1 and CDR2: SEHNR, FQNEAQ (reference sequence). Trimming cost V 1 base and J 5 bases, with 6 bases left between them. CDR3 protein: CASSLGHDNSPLHF. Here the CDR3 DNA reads TGTGCCAGCAGCTTAGGGCACGATAATTCACCCCTCCACTTT.

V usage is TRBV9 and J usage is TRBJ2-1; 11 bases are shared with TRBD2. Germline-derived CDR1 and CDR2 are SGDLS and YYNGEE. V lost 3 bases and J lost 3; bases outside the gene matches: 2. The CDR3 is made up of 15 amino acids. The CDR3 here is CASSATSGDYNEQFF. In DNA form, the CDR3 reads TGTGCCAGCAGCGCGACTAGCGGGGACTACAATGAGCAGTTCTTC.

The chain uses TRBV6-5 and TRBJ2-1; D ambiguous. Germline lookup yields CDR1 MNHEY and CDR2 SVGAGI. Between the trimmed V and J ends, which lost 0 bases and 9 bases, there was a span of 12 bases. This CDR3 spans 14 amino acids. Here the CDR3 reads CASSYSRLLPEQFF. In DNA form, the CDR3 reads TGTGCCAGCAGTTACTCGCGCCTCCTTCCTGAGCAGTTCTTC.

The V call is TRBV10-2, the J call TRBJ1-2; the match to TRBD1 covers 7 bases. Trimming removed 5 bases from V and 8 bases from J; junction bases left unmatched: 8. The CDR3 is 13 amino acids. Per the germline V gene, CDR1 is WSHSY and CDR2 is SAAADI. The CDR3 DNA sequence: TGCGCCAGCAGTTCAACAGGGGTAGGAGGCTACACCTTC. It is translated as CASSSTGVGGYTF.

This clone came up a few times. The CDR3 is CASSFTGTGNSPLHF. CDR3 coding DNA: TGTGCCAGCAGCTTTACCGGGACAGGAAATTCACCCCTCCACTTT. V usage is TRBV7-9 and J usage is TRBJ1-6; 8 nucleotides match TRBD1. The CDR3 runs 15 residues. Trimming at V came to 3 bases and at J to 7 bases, leaving 5 bases not matched to a gene. Germline CDR1 and CDR2: SEHNR and FQNEAQ (reference sequence).

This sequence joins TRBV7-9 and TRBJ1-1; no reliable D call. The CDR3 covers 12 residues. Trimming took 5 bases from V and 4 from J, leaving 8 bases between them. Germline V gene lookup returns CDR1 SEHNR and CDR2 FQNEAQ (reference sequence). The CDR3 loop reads CASSRGGTEAFF. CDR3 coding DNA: TGTGCCAGCAGCCGCGGAGGCACTGAAGCTTTCTTT.

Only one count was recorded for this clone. In DNA, the CDR3 is TGTGCCAGCAGAAACCTCCCGGGCGGGAGGGGGGACAATGAGCAGTTCTTC. Its protein is CASRNLPGGRGDNEQFF. The rearrangement uses TRBV11-2 and TRBJ2-1, with 9 bases aligning to TRBD2. The trim removed 6 bases at V and 5 bases at J, leaving 14 bases unmatched. Looked up from germline, CDR1 is SGHAT and CDR2 is FQNNGV. This CDR3 is built from 17 residues.

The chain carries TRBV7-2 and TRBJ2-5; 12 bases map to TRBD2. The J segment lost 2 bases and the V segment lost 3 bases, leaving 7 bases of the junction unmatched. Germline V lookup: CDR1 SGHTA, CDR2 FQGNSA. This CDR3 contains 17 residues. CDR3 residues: CASSFLKLAGGQETQYF. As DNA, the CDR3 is TGTGCCAGCAGCTTTCTCAAGCTAGCGGGGGGGCAAGAGACCCAGTACTTC.

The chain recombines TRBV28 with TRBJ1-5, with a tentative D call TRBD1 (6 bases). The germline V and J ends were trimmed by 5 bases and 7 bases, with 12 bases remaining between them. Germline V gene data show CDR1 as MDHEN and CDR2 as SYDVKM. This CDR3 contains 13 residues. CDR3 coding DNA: TGTGCCAGCAGTCCGCGAAGGGGGCAGCCCCAGCATTTT. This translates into CASSPRRGQPQHF.

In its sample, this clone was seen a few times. The CDR3 loop reads CASSLGGVSNQPQHF. DNA for the CDR3: TGTGCCAGCAGTTTAGGAGGGGTTAGCAATCAGCCCCAGCATTTT. The chain has TRBV28 and TRBJ1-5; D may be TRBD1 (5 bases). V was pared by 2 bases and J by 0 bases, with 8 bases between. Germline loops: CDR1 MDHEN, CDR2 SYDVKM. This CDR3 is 15 amino acids long.

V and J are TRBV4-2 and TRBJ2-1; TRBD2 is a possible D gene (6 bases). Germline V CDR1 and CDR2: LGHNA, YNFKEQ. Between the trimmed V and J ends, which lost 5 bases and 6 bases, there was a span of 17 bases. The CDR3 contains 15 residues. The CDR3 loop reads CASSDRDSTTNEQFF. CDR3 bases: TGTGCCAGCAGCGACCGGGACTCCACAACCAATGAGCAGTTCTTC.

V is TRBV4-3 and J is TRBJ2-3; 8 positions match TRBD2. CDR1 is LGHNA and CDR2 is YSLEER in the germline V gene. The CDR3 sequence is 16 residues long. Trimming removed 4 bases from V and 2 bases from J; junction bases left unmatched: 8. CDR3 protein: CASSLSSGSLTDTQYF. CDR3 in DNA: TGCGCCAGCAGCCTATCAAGCGGGAGTCTCACAGATACGCAGTATTTT.

In DNA form, the CDR3 reads TGTGCCAGCAGCGCTCGGACAGGGGGTTCCTACGAGCAGTACTTC. Protein: CASSARTGGSYEQYF. This chain links TRBV11-3 with TRBJ2-7; 10 bases map to TRBD1. Per the germline V gene, CDR1 is SGHNT and CDR2 is YENEEA. With 5 bases clipped from V and 1 base from J, the junction kept 5 bases outside the gene matches. The length of the CDR3 is 15 residues. The full variable domain, rest sourced from reference TRBV11-3 and TRBJ2-7, is EAGVVQSPRYKIIEKKQPVAFWCNPISGHNTLYWYLQNLGQGPELLIRYENEEAVDDSQLPKDRFSAERLKGVDSTLKIQPAELGDSAVYLCASSARTGGSYEQYFGPGTRLTVT.

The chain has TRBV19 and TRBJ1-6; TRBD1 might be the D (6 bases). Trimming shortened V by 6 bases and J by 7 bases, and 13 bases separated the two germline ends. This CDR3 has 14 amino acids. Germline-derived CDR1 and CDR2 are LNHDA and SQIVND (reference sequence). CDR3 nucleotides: TGTGCCAGTAGCCTAGGGGGTCGCAATTCACCCCTCCACTTT. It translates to CASSLGGRNSPLHF.

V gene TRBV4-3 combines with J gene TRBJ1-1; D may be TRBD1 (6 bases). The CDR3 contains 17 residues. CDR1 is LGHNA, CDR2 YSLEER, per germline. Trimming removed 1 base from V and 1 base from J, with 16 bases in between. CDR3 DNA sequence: TGCGCCAGCAGCCAAGTAGGAGGCGGGGGCTGGAACACTGAAGCTTTCTTT. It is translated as CASSQVGGGGWNTEAFF.

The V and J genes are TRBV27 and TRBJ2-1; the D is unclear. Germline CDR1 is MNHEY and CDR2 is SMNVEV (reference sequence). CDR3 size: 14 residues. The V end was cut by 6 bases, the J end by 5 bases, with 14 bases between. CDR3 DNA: TGTGCCAGCAGCACCCCCGAATCGGACAATGAGCAGTTCTTC. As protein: CASSTPESDNEQFF.

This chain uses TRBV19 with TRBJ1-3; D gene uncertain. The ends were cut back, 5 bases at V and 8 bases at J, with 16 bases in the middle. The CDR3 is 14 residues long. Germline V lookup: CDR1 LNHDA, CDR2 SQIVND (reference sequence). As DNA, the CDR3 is TGTGCCAGTAGTCAAAGGGAGAAGTTTGACACCATATATTTT. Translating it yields CASSQREKFDTIYF.

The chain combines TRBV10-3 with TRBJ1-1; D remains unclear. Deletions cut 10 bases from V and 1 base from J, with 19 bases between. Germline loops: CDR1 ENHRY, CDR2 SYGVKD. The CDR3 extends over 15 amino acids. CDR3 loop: CATRPAGSKNTEAFF. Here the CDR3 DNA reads TGTGCCACCCGCCCTGCGGGGAGTAAGAACACTGAAGCTTTCTTT.